This T cell receptor beta chain is drawn from a study of cytomegalovirus exposure and HLA in healthy donors. Germline lookup yields CDR1 SGHNT and CDR2 YYREEE (reference sequence). The length of the CDR3 is 15 residues. Between the trimmed V and J ends, which lost 0 bases and 0 bases, there was a span of 10 bases. With 60 Vbeta and 13 Jbeta primers, the PCR was carried out. The protocol was immunoSEQ multiplex PCR, while the TCRdb copy is restricted to in-frame clones and leaves out a portion. The repertoire holds under 200,000 clones, roughly 71% seen once, with less than 9% in the top ten. The V call is TRBV5-4, the J call TRBJ2-7; D is perhaps TRBD2 (6 bases). The sequence was obtained from a male donor in good health and CMV-seropositive. Sequencing input: PBMCs. Here the CDR3 DNA reads TGTGCCAGCAGCTTGGGTCGCGGGAACTCCTACGAGCAGTACTTC. It encodes CASSLGRGNSYEQYF.